This T cell receptor (beta chain) was obtained from a study of T cell responses to AZD1222 COVID-19 vaccine. The CDR3 covers 13 residues. V was clipped by 0 bases and J by 6 bases, with 5 bases between them. CDR1 MRHNA and CDR2 SNTAGT come from the germline V gene. This table comes from immunoSEQ multiplex PCR, and its TCRdb copy is limited to in-frame clones, with some not included. The sample yields roughly 100,000 clones, about 93% seen once. This chain uses TRBV6-4 with TRBJ2-2; D unclear. This material consisted of peripheral blood, taken on day 0 of AZD1222 vaccination. The sequence was obtained from an adult in good health. This CDR3 reads CASSDSGPGELFF. CDR3 nucleotide sequence: TGTGCCAGCAGTGACTCGGGTCCCGGGGAGCTGTTTTTT.